Listed below are T cell receptor beta chains from one sample, sequenced in a study of long-term antiretroviral therapy in people with HIV. Assay used: immunoSEQ multiplex PCR; TCRdb lists only in-frame clones, some missing. The repertoire holds 38,000 or so clones, with 65% to 90% as singletons. Sequenced material: unsorted PBMCs, taken 1.5 years after starting antiretroviral therapy. The receptor source for this set is a man younger than 30 with HIV. Each CDR3 is given with its conserved first and last residue. D genes are given only for firm matches. Not all rows give a size; the values are once, few, many and, for expanded clones, a class.

j_gene,abundance,d_gene,v_gene,CDR3aa,CDR3nt
TRBJ1-5,-,-,TRBV5-8,CASSLEGTSNQPQHF,TGTGCCAGCAGCTTGGAGGGGACCAGCAATCAGCCCCAGCATTTT
TRBJ1-5,-,-,TRBV19,CASSIPRINPNQPQHF,TGTGCCAGTAGTATCCCCCGGATAAACCCAAATCAGCCCCAGCATTTT
TRBJ1-1,few,-,TRBV4-2,CASSQTTSAAFF,TGTGCCAGCAGCCAAACGACCTCAGCGGCTTTCTTT
TRBJ2-1,-,TRBD2,TRBV7-9,CASSFGRTSGANEQFF,TGTGCCAGCAGCTTTGGGAGGACTAGCGGGGCCAATGAGCAGTTCTTC
TRBJ2-7,-,-,TRBV5-1,CASSLDGTYEQYF,TGCGCCAGCAGCTTGGACGGAACCTACGAGCAGTACTTC
TRBJ2-5,-,-,TRBV9,CASTPDGGRETQYF,TGTGCCAGCACCCCAGACGGGGGGCGGGAGACCCAGTACTTC
TRBJ2-4,-,-,TRBV20-1,CSAPLQNIQYF,TGCAGTGCTCCCTTACAAAACATTCAGTACTTC
TRBJ2-2,-,TRBD1,TRBV29-1,CSVEGQPHVGELFF,TGCAGCGTTGAGGGACAGCCACACGTTGGGGAGCTGTTTTTT
TRBJ2-3,-,-,TRBV29-1,CSGRLSTDTQYF,TGCAGCGGCCGGTTAAGCACAGATACGCAGTATTTT
TRBJ2-7,-,TRBD1,TRBV7-9,CASSPGQSYEQYF,TGTGCCAGCAGCCCGGGACAGTCCTACGAGCAGTACTTC
TRBJ1-5,few,TRBD1,TRBV5-6,CASSLWTGTNQPQHF,TGTGCCAGCAGCTTGTGGACAGGTACGAATCAGCCCCAGCATTTT
TRBJ1-3,once,TRBD1,TRBV29-1,CSVEGQVGNTIYF,TGCAGCGTTGAGGGACAGGTTGGAAACACCATATATTTT
TRBJ2-7,once,TRBD2,TRBV29-1,CSVASGPPRGYEQYF,TGCAGCGTCGCTAGCGGACCACCTCGGGGTTACGAGCAGTACTTC